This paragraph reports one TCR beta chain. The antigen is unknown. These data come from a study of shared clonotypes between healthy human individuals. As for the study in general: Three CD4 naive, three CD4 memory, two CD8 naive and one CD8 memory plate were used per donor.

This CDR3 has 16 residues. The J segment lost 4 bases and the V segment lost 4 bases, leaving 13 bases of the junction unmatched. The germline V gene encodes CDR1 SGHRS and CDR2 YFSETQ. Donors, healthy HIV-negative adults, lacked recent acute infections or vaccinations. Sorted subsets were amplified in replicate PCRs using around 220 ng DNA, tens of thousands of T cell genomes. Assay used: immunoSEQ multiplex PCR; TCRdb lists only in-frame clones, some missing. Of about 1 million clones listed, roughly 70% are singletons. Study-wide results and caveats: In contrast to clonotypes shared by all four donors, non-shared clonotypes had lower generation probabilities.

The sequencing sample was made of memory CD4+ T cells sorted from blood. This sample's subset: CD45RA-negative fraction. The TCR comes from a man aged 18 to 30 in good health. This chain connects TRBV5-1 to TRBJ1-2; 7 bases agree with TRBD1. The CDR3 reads CASSPSGTAGVYGYTF. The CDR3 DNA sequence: TGCGCCAGCAGCCCCAGCGGGACAGCTGGCGTCTATGGCTACACCTTC.